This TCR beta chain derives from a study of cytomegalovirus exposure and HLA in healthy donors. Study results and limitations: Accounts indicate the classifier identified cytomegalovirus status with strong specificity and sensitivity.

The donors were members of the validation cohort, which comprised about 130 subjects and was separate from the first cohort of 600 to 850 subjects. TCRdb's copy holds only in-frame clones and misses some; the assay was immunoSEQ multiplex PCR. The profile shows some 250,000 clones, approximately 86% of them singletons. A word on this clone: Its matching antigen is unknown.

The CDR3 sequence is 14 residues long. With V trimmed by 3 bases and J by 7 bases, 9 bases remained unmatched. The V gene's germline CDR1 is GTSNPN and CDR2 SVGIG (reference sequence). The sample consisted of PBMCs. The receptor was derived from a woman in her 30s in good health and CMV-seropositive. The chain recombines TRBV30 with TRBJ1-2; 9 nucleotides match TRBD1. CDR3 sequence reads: CAWSDSPDRGGYTF. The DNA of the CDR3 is TGTGCCTGGAGCGACTCGCCGGACAGGGGTGGCTACACCTTC.